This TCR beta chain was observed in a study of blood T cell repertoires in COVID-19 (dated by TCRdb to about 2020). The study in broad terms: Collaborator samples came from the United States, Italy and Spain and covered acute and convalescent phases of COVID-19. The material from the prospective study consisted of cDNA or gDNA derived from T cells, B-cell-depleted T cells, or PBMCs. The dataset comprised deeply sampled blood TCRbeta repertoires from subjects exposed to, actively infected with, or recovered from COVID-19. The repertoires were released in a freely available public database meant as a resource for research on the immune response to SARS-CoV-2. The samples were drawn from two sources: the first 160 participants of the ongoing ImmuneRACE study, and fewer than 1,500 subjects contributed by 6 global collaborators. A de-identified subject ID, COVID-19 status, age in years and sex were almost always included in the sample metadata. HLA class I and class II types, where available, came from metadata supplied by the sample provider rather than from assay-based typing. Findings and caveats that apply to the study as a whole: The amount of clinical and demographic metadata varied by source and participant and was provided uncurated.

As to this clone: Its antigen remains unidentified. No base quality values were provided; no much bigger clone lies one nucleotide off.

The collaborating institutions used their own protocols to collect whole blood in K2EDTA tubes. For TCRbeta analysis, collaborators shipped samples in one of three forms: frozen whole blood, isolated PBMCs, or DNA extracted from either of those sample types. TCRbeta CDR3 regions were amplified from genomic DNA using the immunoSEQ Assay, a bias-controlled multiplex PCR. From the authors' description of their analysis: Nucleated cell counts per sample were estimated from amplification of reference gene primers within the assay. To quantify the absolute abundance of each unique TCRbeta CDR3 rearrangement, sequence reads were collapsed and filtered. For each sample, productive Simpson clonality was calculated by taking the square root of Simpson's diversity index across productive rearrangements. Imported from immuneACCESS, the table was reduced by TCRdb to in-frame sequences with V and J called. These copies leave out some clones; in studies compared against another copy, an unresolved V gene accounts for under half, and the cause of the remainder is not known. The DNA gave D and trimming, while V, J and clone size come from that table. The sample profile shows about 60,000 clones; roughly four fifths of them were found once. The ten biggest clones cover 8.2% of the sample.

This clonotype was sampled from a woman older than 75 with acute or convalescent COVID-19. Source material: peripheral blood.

The nucleotide sequence reads as follows: TGTGCCAGTAAACCCGACAGGGGAAAGGGCTATGGCTACACCTTC. This translates into CASKPDRGKGYGYTF. Rearrangement joined TRBV27 to TRBJ1-2, with 8 middle bases fitting TRBD1. After removal of 9 bases from V and 4 bases from J, the junction retains 13 bases not matched to a gene. The CDR3 holds 15 amino acids from the cysteine to the phenylalanine. The DNA shown is the 45-base CDR3, in frame from base 1. CDR1 MNHEY and CDR2 SMNVEV are derived from the germline V gene (reference sequence).